A single sample gave rise to the 3 T cell receptor beta chains below, sequenced in a study of blood T cell repertoires in COVID-19. Here immunoSEQ multiplex PCR was the method, and the copy in TCRdb shows in-frame clones only, minus some. This table holds approximately 100,000 clones, about 88% found once. The sample taken for sequencing was peripheral blood. These receptors were obtained from a woman aged 55 to 70 with acute or convalescent COVID-19.

This clone was counted between two and nine times. V and J are TRBV5-1 and TRBJ2-1, with 13 bases matching TRBD2. Germline V gene lookup returns CDR1 SGHRS and CDR2 YFSETQ. This CDR3 is built from 17 residues. Losses at the gene ends were 4 bases for V and 2 bases for J; bases not matched to a gene: 6. CDR3 loop: CASSRQGLAGTYNEQFF. The CDR3 region has the DNA TGCGCCAGCAGCCGTCAGGGACTAGCGGGGACCTACAATGAGCAGTTCTTC.

The rearrangement links TRBV24-1 to TRBJ1-5; 8 bases match TRBD1. The J segment lost 6 bases and the V segment lost 3 bases, leaving 15 bases of the junction unmatched. Germline V lookup: CDR1 KGHDR, CDR2 SFDVKD. This CDR3 region has 18 residues. The CDR3 sequence is CATSDPIGRTGRGQPQHF. The CDR3 coding sequence is TGTGCCACCAGTGATCCTATCGGAAGGACAGGGAGAGGTCAGCCCCAGCATTTT.

The rearrangement links TRBV7-3 to TRBJ2-3, with D possibly matching TRBD2 (6 bases). Germline assignment: CDR1 SGHTA and CDR2 FQGTGA. With 2 bases removed from V and 3 bases from J, the gap between germline ends came to 21 bases. The CDR3 is 18 residues long. As DNA, the CDR3 is TGTGCCAGCAGCTTACGGCGGGGAGAATTCGGGGGAACAGATACGCAGTATTTT. It translates to CASSLRRGEFGGTDTQYF.